This T cell receptor (beta chain) was sequenced in a study of early T cells in non-severe SARS-CoV-2 infection. About the study: The chains were unpaired, and the sequenced material was bulk RNA from unsorted whole blood.

Individual cDNA molecules carried attached unique molecular identifiers. TCRdb reprocessed the 5' RACE reads via MiXCR and lists one record per CDR3 protein. The profile shows approximately 81,000 distinct CDR3 sequences, over 5% of them singletons. This clonotype was seen at least ten times. Its antigen is still unknown. Whole-study results and caveats: Private and CD4 specificities were missed by VDJdb matching, skewed to anti-spike CD8.

Germline CDR1 and CDR2: SEHNR and FQNEAQ (reference sequence). The CDR3 has 14 amino acids. Trimming stripped 6 bases from V and 5 bases from J, with 16 bases between. This clonotype was sampled from an adult who was a healthcare worker with PCR-confirmed SARS-CoV-2 infection or an uninfected control (not recorded which). The chain carries TRBV7-9 and TRBJ2-5; unclear D gene. Material for sequencing was whole blood. The CDR3 region has the DNA TGTGCCAGCAGGTCTGGGGTCCGCCAGGAGACCCAGTACTTC. Encoded protein: CASRSGVRQETQYF. Looking up the rest from reference TRBV7-9 and TRBJ2-5 gives the full variable domain: DTGVSQNPRHKITKRGQNVTFRCDPISEHNRLYWYRQTLGQGPEFLTYFQNEAQLEKSRLLSDRFSAERPKGSFSTLEIQRTEQGDSAMYLCASRSGVRQETQYFGPGTRLLVL.